These 4 T cell receptor beta chains originate from one sample sequenced in a study of memory CD8 T cells in hepatitis C reinfection. Time point defined: peak reinfection, 3 to 8 weeks after reinfection detection. The sorted cells went straight to TCR sequencing with no prior in vitro expansion. The table came from immunoSEQ multiplex PCR; TCRdb's copy has only in-frame clones and leaves some out. The sample lists around 47,000 clones; roughly 90% were seen once. Sequences were obtained from naive CD8+ T cells sorted from blood. These receptors were collected from a man between 18 and 35 years old with hepatitis C virus infection.

This clone showed up just once. V and J are TRBV28 and TRBJ1-5; 9 nucleotides match TRBD1. The trim removed 5 bases at V and 2 bases at J, leaving 10 bases unmatched. This CDR3 has 17 residues. Per the germline V gene, CDR1 is MDHEN and CDR2 is SYDVKM. The CDR3 here is CASSTYHRGLRNQPQHF. In DNA, the CDR3 is TGTGCCAGCAGTACGTACCACAGGGGGCTTCGCAATCAGCCCCAGCATTTT.

The chain joins TRBV7-8 to TRBJ1-1; D is perhaps TRBD1 (5 bases). The CDR3 length is 14 residues. The germline V and J ends were trimmed by 8 bases and 1 base, with 14 bases remaining between them. Germline CDR1 reads SGHVS; CDR2 reads FQNEAQ. The CDR3 here is CASFHRTPNTEAFF. CDR3 nucleotide sequence: TGTGCCAGCTTCCACAGGACCCCGAACACTGAAGCTTTCTTT.

The table lists this clone with a count of one. V gene TRBV27 combines with J gene TRBJ2-3; 10 nucleotides agree with TRBD2. This CDR3 has 16 amino acids. V was pared by 4 bases and J by 2 bases, with 6 bases of the junction left unmatched. Germline V gene sequence: CDR1 MNHEY, CDR2 SMNVEV (reference sequence). CDR3 in amino acids: CASSSGLAEVTDTQYF. For the CDR3, the DNA is TGTGCCAGCAGTTCCGGACTAGCGGAAGTCACAGATACGCAGTATTTT.

The gene calls are TRBV11-2 and TRBJ2-1; 8 bases align to TRBD2. The CDR3 length is 18 residues. V lost 0 bases, J lost 4 bases, and 11 bases stayed unmatched. The germline V gene encodes CDR1 SGHAT and CDR2 FQNNGV. Here the CDR3 DNA reads TGTGCCAGCAGCTTAGATCACTCCCAGCGGGAGACTTACAATGAGCAGTTCTTC. Its translation: CASSLDHSQRETYNEQFF.